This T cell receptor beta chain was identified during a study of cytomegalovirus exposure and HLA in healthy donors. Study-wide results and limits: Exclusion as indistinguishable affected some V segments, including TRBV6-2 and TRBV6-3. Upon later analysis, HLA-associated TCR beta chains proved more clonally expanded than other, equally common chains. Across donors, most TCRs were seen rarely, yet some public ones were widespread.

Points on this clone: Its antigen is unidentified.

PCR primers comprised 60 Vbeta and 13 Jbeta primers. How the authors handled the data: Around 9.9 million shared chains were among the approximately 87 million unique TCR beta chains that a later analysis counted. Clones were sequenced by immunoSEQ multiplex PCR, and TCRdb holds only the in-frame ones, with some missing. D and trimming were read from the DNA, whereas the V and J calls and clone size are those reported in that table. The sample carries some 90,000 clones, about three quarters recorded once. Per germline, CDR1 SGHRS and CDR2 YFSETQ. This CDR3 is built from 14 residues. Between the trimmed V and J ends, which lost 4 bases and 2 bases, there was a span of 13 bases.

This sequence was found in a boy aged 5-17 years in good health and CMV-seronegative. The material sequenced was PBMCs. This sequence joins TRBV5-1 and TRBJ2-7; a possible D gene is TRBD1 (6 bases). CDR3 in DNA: TGCGCCAGCAGCCCCGGGACACCGACCTACGAGCAGTACTTC. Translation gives CASSPGTPTYEQYF.